This T cell receptor (beta chain) stems from a study of T-cell reconstitution after alpha-beta-depleted transplantation in children (dated by TCRdb to 2016 to 2018). In the study overall: Using TCR repertoire profiling, the study followed T-cell immune reconstitution in a quantitative way in children after TCRalphabeta/CD19-depleted allogeneic hematopoietic cell transplantation.

Ends trimmed: V by 4 bases, J by 7 bases; bases unmatched to a gene: 4. CDR3 length: 13 amino acids, cysteine to phenylalanine. The read is trimmed to its CDR3 DNA, 39 bases read in frame from base 1. CDR1 is given as ENHRY and CDR2 as SYGVKD, both from the germline V gene. The library relied on PCR. For sequencing, an Illumina HiSeq 2500 was employed. To normalize quantification of the TCRbeta repertoire, the TCR libraries were built with molecular barcoding that relied on unique molecular identifiers. The public reads were reanalyzed by TCRdb: fastp trimming at Q25, MiXCR alignment, in-frame beta chains only. Records with the same CDR3 protein are collapsed into one entry carrying the most frequent genes and DNA. The sample table contains approximately 590,000 distinct CDR3 sequences; only one count was recorded for under 12% of them. The biggest ten clones account for less than 4.5% of the sample.

This clonotype was observed many times. The antigen this receptor binds is unknown. Base quality data are lacking; no much larger clone is found one base away. The chain is assembled from TRBV10-3 and TRBJ2-1, and 7 junction bases match TRBD1. The source was PBMCs from the stem cell graft donor, collected from the stem cell graft. The TCR originated in a human donor who donated a stem cell graft to a child with acute myeloid leukemia. The CDR3: CAISVRQGNEQFF. The DNA sequence is given as TGTGCCATCAGTGTGAGACAGGGTAATGAGCAGTTCTTC.